The source of this TCR beta chain is a study of blood T cell repertoires in COVID-19. About the study: Cohort 3 recovery required two negative PCRs, clearance, or symptom resolution.

This clone was seen a single time. Sequencing used immunoSEQ multiplex PCR; TCRdb keeps in-frame clones, though not all of them. The sample holds some 200,000 clones, 80% to 90% seen once. Germline CDR1 SGHDN, CDR2 FVKESK. Trimming at V came to 0 bases and at J to 7 bases, leaving 9 bases not matched to a gene. This CDR3 has 18 amino acids. The rearrangement links TRBV14 to TRBJ2-1, with 13 bases lining up with TRBD2. This TCR was recovered from a man aged 30 to 39 in a cohort exposed to, infected with or recovered from COVID-19 (not recorded which). Specimen: PBMCs or T cells enriched from blood (not recorded which). The CDR3 coding sequence is TGTGCCAGCAGCCAAGATAGAGCCGGGACTAGCGGGAAAAATGAGCAGTTCTTC. The encoded protein is CASSQDRAGTSGKNEQFF.